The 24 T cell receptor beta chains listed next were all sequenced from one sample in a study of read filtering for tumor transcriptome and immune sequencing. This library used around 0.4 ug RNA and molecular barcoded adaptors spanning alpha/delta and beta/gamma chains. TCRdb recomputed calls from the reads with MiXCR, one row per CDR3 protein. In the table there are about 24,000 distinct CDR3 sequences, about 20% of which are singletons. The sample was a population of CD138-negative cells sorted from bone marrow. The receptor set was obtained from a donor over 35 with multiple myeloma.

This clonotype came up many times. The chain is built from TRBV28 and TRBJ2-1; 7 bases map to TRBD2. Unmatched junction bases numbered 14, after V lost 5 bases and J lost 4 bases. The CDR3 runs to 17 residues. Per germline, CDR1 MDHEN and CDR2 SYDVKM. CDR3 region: CASSPFYRGVNYNEQFF. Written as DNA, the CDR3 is TGTGCCAGCAGTCCATTTTACCGGGGGGTGAATTACAATGAGCAGTTCTTC.

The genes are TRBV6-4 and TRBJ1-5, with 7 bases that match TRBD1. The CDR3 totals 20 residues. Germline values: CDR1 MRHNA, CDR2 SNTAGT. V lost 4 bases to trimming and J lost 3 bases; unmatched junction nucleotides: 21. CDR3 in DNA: TGTGCCAGCAGTGTGACCCAGGTTAGTTCCGACAGGGCCTTCAATCAGCCCCAGCATTTT. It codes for CASSVTQVSSDRAFNQPQHF.

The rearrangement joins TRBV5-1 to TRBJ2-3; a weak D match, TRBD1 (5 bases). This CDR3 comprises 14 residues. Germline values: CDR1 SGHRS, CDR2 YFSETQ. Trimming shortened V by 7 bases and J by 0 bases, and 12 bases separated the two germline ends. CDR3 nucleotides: TGCGCCAGCCGCCAAGGGGCTAGCACAGATACGCAGTATTTT. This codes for CASRQGASTDTQYF.

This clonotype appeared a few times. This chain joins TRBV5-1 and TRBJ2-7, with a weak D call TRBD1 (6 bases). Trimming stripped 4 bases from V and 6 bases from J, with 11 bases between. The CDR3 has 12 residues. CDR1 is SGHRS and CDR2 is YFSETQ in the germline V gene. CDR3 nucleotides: TGCGCCAGCAGCCCGGGACAACTCGAGCAGTACTTC. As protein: CASSPGQLEQYF.

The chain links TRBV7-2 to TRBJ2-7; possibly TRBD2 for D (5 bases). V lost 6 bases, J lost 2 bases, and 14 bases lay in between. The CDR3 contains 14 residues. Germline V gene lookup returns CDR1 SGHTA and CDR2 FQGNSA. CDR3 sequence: CASSYGLRTYEQYF. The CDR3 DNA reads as TGTGCCAGCAGTTACGGACTGAGGACCTACGAGCAGTACTTC.

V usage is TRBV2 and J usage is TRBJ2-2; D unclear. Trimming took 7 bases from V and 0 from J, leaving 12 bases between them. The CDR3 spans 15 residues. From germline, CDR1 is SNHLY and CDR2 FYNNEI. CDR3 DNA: TGTGCCAGCAATCCGGCAGGCGCGAACACCGGGGAGCTGTTTTTT. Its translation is CASNPAGANTGELFF.

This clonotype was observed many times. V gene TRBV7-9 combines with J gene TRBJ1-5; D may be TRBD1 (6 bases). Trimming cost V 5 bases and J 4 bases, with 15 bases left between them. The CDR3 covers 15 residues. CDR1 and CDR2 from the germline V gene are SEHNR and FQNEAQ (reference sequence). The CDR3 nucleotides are TGTGCCAGCAGCGGGGGGACGGGGGCGAATCAGCCCCAGCATTTT. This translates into CASSGGTGANQPQHF.

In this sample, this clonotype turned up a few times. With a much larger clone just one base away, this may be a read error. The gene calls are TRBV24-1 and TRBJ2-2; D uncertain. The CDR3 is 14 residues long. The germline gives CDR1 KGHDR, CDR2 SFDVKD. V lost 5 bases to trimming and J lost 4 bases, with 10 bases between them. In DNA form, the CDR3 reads TGTGCCACCAGTGGTTCCCCAGCCACCGGGGAGCTGTTTTTT. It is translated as CATSGSPATGELFF.

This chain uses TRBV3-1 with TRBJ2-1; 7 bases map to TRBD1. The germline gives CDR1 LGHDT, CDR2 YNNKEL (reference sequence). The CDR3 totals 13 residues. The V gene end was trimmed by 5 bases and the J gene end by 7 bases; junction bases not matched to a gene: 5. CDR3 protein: CASSETGINEQFF. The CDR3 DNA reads TGTGCCAGCAGCGAGACAGGGATAAATGAGCAGTTCTTC.

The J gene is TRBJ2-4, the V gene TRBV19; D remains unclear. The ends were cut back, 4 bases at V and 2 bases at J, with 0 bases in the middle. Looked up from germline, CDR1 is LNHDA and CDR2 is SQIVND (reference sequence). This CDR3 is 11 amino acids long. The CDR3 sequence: CASSTKNIQYF. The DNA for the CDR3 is TGTGCCAGTAGTACCAAAAACATTCAGTACTTC. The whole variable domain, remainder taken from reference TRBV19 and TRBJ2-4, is DGGITQSPKYLFRKEGQNVTLSCEQNLNHDAMYWYRQDPGQGLRLIYYSQIVNDFQKGDIAEGYSVSREKKESFPLTVTSAQKNPTAFYLCASSTKNIQYFGAGTRLSVL.

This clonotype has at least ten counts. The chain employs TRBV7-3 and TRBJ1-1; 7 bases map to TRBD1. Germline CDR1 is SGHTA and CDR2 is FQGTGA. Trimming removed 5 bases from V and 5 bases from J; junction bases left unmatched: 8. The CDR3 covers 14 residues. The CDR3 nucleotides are TGTGCCAGCAGCCCGAACACAGGGGAAACTGAAGCTTTCTTT. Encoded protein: CASSPNTGETEAFF.

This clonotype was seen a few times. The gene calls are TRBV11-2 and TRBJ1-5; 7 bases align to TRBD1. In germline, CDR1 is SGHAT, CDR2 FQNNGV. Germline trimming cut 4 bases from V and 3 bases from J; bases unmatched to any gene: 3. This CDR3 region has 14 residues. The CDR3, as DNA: TGTGCCAGCAGCTCGGGGACAGTCAATCAGCCCCAGCATTTT. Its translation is CASSSGTVNQPQHF.

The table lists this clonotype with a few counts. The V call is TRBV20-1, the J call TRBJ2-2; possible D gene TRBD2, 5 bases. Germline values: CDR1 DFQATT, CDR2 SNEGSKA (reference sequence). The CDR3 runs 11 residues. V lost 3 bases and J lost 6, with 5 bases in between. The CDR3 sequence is CSARGAGELFF. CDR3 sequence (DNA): TGCAGTGCTAGGGGAGCCGGGGAGCTGTTTTTT.

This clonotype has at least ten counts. In DNA form, the CDR3 reads TGTGCCAGTAGTACAACAGGGGGGAGCATCTATGGCTACACCTTC. Translating gives CASSTTGGSIYGYTF. This sequence joins TRBV19 and TRBJ1-2, with 8 bases identical to TRBD1. The CDR3 is 15 residues long. The V gene's germline CDR1 is LNHDA and CDR2 SQIVND (reference sequence). V was clipped by 4 bases and J by 4 bases; unmatched bases: 8. Full variable domain (missing parts from reference TRBV19 and TRBJ1-2): DGGITQSPKYLFRKEGQNVTLSCEQNLNHDAMYWYRQDPGQGLRLIYYSQIVNDFQKGDIAEGYSVSREKKESFPLTVTSAQKNPTAFYLCASSTTGGSIYGYTFGSGTRLTVV.

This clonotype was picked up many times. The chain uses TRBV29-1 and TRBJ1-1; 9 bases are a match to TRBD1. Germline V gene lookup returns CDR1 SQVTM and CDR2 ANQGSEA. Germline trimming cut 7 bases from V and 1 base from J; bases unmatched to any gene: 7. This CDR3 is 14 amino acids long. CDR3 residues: CSGRTGGPNTEAFF. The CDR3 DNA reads TGCAGCGGGAGAACAGGGGGCCCGAACACTGAAGCTTTCTTT.

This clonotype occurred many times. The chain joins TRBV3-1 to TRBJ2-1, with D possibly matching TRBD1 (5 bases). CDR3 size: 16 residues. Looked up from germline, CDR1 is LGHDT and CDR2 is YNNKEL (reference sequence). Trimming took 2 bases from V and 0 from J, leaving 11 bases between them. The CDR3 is CASSQSRQSSYNEQFF. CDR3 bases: TGTGCCAGCAGCCAATCGCGACAGAGCTCCTACAATGAGCAGTTCTTC.

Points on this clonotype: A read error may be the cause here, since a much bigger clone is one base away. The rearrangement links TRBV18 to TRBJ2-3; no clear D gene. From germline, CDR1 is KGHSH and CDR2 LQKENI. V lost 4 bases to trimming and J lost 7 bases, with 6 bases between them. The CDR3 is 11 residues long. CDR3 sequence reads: CASSQGNTQYF. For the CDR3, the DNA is TGTGCCAGCTCACAGGGAAATACGCAGTATTTT.

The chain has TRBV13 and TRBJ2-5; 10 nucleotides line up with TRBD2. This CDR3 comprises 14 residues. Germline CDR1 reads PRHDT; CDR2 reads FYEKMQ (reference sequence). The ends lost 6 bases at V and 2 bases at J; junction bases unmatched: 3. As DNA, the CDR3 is TGTGCCAGCAGAAGAGCGGGGGGGCAAGAGACCCAGTACTTC. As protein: CASRRAGGQETQYF. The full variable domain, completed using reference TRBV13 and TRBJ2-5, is AAGVIQSPRHLIKEKRETATLKCYPIPRHDTVYWYQQGPGQDPQFLISFYEKMQSDKGSIPDRFSAQQFSDYHSELNMSSLELGDSALYFCASRRAGGQETQYFGPGTRLLVL.

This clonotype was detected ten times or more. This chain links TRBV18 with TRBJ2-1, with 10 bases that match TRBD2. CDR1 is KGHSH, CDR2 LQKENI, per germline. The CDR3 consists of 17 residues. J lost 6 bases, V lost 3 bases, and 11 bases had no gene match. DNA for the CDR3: TGTGCCAGCTCACCTACTAGCGGGGACAGTCTACGCAATGAGCAGTTCTTC. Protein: CASSPTSGDSLRNEQFF.

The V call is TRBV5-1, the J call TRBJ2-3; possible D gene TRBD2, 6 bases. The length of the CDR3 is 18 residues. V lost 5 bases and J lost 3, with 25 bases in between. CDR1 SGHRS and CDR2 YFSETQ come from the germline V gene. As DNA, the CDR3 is TGCGCCAGCAGAGGAGGGCGGACTAACGGGCTCCAAACAGATACGCAGTATTTT. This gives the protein CASRGGRTNGLQTDTQYF.

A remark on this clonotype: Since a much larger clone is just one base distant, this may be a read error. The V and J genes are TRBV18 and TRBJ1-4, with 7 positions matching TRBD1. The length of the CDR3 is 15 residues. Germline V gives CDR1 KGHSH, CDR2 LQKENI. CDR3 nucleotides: TGTGCCAGCTCATCGAGGGGGCCCGGTAATGCAAAACTGTTTTTT. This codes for CASSSRGPGNAKLFF. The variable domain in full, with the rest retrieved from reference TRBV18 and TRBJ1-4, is NAGVMQNPRHLVRRRGQEARLRCSPMKGHSHVYWYRQLPEEGLKFMVYLQKENIIDESGMPKERFSAEFPKEGPSILRIQQVVRGDSAAYFCASSSRGPGNAKLFFGSGTQLSVL.

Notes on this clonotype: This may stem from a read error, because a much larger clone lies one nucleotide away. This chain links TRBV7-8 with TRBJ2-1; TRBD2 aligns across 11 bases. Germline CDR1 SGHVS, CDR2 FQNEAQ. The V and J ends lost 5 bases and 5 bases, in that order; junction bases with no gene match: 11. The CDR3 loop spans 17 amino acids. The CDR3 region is CASSPLTSGGTNNEQFF. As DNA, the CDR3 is TGTGCCAGCAGCCCCCTCACTAGCGGGGGAACTAACAATGAGCAGTTCTTC.

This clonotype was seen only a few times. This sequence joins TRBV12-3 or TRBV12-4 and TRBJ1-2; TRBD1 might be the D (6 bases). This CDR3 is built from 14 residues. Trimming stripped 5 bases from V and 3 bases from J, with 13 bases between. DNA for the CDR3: TGTGCCAGCAGTCCAGGGGTCAGGGACTATGGCTACACCTTC. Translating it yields CASSPGVRDYGYTF.

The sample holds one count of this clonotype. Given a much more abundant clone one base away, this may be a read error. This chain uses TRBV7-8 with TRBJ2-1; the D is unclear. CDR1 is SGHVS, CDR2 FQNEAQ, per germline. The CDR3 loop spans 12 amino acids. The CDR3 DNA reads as TGTGCCAGCAGACCATCGTACAATGATCAGTTCTTC. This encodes CASRPSYNDQFF.